This TCR beta chain was sequenced for a study of blood T cell repertoires in COVID-19. Study as a whole: Sites across the United States, Italy and Spain contributed samples from acute and convalescent COVID-19.

The assay was immunoSEQ multiplex PCR, and TCRdb's table has in-frame clones only and misses some. This sample has 200,000 to 250,000 clones, with around 85% found just once. This sequence originates from a man in his sixties with acute or convalescent COVID-19. The material sequenced was peripheral blood.

As DNA, the CDR3 is TGTGCCAGCAGCTTAGCGTCCGGAACGTCAGGGGAGACCCAGTACTTC. It specifies CASSLASGTSGETQYF. J is TRBJ2-5 and V is TRBV7-6; maybe TRBD1 (5 bases). This CDR3 has 16 amino acids. Germline CDR1 reads SGHVS; CDR2 reads FNYEAQ. Between the trimmed V and J ends, which lost 0 bases and 5 bases, there was a span of 16 bases.